This T cell receptor (beta chain) was identified in a study of blood T cell repertoires in COVID-19. Clones were sequenced by immunoSEQ multiplex PCR, and TCRdb holds only the in-frame ones, with some missing. The data show fewer than 450,000 clones, with roughly 86% seen just once and about 6.7% held by the top ten. Deletions cut 3 bases from V and 0 bases from J, with 3 bases between. The CDR3 has 12 residues. Germline CDR1 MNHEY, CDR2 SMNVEV (reference sequence). This clone was detected only a few times. The rearrangement links TRBV27 to TRBJ2-7, with unresolved D. The origin of this receptor is a woman aged 65 to 85 with COVID-19, enrolled during active disease. Sequenced material: peripheral blood. DNA for the CDR3: TGTGCCAGCAGTTTTAGCTCCTACGAGCAGTACTTC. Protein: CASSFSSYEQYF.